The rows below give T cell receptor beta chains drawn from one sample of a study of blood T cell repertoires in COVID-19. The table came from immunoSEQ multiplex PCR; TCRdb's copy has only in-frame clones and leaves some out. The sample yields 250,000 to 300,000 clones, approximately 86% seen once. Sequencing was carried out using peripheral blood. Source of these receptors: a woman aged 55-75 years with COVID-19, enrolled during active disease. The CDR3 runs from the conserved cysteine through the conserved F or W. Each record gives: V gene, J gene, CDR3 protein.

TRBV12-5	TRBJ2-1	CASGRTGGGDEQFF
TRBV4-3	TRBJ1-5	CASSQDSGGGQPQHF
TRBV10-2	TRBJ2-1	CASMRGQGSSYNEQFF
TRBV6-5	TRBJ2-7	CASSQAGTVSYEQYF
TRBV10-1	TRBJ1-5	CARRQNSGNQPQHF
TRBV19	TRBJ1-5	CASSSTGGGGQPQHF
TRBV4-2	TRBJ2-1	CASSQEGDSGSNNEQFF
TRBV19	TRBJ2-4	CASSMRALQGAKNIQYF
TRBV19	TRBJ2-7	CASSRKDRAGYEQYF
TRBV7-6	TRBJ1-4	CASSLGTATNEKLFF